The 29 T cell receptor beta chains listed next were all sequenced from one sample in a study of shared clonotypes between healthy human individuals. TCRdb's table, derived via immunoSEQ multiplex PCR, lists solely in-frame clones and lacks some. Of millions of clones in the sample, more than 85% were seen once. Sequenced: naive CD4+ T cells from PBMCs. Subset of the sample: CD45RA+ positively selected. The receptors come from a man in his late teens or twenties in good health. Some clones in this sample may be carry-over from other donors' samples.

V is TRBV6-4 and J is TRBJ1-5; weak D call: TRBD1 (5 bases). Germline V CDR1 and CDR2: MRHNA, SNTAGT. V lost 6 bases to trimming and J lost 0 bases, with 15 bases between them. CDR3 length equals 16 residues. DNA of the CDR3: TGTGCCAGCAGAGCCCGGGACCTGCATAGCAATCAGCCCCAGCATTTT. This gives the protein CASRARDLHSNQPQHF.

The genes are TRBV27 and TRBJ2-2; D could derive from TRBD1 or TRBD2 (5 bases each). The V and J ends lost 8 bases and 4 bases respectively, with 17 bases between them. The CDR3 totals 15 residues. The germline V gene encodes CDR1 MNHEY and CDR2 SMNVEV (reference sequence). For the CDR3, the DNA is TGTGCCAGCCGAATAGAGGGGATTCTCACCGGGGAGCTGTTTTTT. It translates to CASRIEGILTGELFF.

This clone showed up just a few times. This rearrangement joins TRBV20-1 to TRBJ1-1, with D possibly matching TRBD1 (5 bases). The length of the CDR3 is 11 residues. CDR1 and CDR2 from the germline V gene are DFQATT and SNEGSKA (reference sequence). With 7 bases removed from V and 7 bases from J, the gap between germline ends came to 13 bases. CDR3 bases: TGCAGTGGGGGGTGGCAGGGTGAAGCTTTCTTT. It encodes CSGGWQGEAFF.

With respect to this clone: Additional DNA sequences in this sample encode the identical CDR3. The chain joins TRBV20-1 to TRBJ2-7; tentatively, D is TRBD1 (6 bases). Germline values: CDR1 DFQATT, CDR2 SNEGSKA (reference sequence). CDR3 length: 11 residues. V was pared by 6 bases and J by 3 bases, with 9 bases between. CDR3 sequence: CSAGHLYEQYF. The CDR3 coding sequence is TGCAGTGCGGGACACCTCTACGAGCAGTACTTC.

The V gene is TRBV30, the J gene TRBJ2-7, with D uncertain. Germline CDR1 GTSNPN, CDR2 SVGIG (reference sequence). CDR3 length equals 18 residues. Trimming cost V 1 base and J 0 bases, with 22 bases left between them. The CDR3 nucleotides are TGTGCCTGGAGTGACGCCTACAATCACAGACTCAACTCCTACGAGCAGTACTTC. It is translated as CAWSDAYNHRLNSYEQYF.

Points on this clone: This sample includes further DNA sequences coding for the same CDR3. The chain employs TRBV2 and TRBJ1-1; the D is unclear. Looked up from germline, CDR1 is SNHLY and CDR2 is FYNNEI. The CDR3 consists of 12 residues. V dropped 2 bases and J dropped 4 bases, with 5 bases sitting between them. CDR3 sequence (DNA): TGTGCCAGCAGTGAACGGCGCACTGAAGCTTTCTTT. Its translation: CASSERRTEAFF.

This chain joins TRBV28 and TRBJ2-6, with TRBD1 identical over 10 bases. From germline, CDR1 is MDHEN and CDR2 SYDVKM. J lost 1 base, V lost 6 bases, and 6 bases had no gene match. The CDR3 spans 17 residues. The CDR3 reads CASSPRTGGSGANVLTF. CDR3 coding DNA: TGTGCCAGCAGCCCCCGGACAGGGGGGTCTGGGGCCAACGTCCTGACTTTC.

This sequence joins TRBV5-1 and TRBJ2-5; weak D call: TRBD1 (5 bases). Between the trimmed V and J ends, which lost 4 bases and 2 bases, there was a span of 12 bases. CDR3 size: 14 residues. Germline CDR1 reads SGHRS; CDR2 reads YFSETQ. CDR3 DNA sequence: TGCGCCAGCAGCCCCTATAGGGGACAAGAGACCCAGTACTTC. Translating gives CASSPYRGQETQYF.

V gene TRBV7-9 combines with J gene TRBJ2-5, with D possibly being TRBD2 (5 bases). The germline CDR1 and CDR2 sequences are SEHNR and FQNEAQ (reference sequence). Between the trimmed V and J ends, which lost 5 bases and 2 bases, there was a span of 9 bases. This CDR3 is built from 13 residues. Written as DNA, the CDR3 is TGTGCCAGCAGCCCCGGGGAACAAGAGACCCAGTACTTC. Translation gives CASSPGEQETQYF.

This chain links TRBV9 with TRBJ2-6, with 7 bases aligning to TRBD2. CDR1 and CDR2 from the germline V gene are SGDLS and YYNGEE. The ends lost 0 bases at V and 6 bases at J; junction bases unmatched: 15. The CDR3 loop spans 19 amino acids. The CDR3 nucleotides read TGTGCCAGCAGCGTAGCGTCCGGAGCGGGACGTGCTGCGGCCAACGTCCTGACTTTC. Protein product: CASSVASGAGRAAANVLTF. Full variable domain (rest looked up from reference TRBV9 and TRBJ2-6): DSGVTQTPKHLITATGQRVTLRCSPRSGDLSVYWYQQSLDQGLQFLIQYYNGEERAKGNILERFSAQQFPDLHSELNLSSLELGDSALYFCASSVASGAGRAAANVLTFGAGSRLTVL.

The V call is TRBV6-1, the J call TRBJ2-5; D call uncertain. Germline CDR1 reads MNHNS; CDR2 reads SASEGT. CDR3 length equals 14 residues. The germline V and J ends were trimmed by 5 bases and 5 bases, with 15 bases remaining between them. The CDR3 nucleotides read TGTGCCAGCAGTACGACGTGGGCACCGGAGACCCAGTACTTC. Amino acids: CASSTTWAPETQYF.

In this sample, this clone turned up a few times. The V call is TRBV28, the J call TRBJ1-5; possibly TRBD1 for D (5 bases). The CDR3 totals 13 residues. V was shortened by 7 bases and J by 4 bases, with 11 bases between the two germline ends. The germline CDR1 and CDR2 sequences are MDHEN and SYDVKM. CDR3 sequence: CASIGRENQPQHF. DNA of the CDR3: TGTGCCAGCATAGGCAGGGAAAATCAGCCCCAGCATTTT. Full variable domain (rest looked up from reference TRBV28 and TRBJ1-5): DVKVTQSSRYLVKRTGEKVFLECVQDMDHENMFWYRQDPGLGLRLIYFSYDVKMKEKGDIPEGYSVSREKKERFSLILESASTNQTSMYLCASIGRENQPQHFGDGTRLSIL.

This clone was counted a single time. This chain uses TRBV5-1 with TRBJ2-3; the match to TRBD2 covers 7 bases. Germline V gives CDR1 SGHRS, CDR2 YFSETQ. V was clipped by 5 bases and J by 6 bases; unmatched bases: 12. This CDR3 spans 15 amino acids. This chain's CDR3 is CASRTSAGSPDTQYF. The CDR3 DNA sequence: TGCGCCAGCAGAACTAGCGCCGGGTCCCCGGATACGCAGTATTTT.

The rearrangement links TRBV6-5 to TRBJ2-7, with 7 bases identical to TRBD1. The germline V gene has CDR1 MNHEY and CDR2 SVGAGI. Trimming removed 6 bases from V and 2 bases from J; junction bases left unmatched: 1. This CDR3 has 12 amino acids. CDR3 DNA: TGTGCCAGCAGCCAGGGGGCCTACGAGCAGTACTTC. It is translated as CASSQGAYEQYF.

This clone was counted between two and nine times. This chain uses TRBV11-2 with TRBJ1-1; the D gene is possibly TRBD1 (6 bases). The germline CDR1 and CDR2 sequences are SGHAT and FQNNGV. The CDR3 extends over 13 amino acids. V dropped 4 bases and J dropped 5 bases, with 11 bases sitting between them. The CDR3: CASSSLRGTEAFF. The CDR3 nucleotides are TGTGCCAGCAGCTCGTTAAGGGGGACTGAAGCTTTCTTT.

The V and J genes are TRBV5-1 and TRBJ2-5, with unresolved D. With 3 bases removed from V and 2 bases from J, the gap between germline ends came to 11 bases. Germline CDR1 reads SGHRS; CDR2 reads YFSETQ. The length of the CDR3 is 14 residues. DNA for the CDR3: TGCGCCAGCAGCTCCGCATTGGGGCAAGAGACCCAGTACTTC. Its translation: CASSSALGQETQYF.

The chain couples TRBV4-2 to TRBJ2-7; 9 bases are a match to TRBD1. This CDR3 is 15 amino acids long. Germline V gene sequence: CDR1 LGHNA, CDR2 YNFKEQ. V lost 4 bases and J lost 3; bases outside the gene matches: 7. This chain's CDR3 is CASSLRQGEGYEQYF. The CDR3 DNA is TGTGCCAGCAGCCTCCGACAGGGGGAGGGCTACGAGCAGTACTTC.

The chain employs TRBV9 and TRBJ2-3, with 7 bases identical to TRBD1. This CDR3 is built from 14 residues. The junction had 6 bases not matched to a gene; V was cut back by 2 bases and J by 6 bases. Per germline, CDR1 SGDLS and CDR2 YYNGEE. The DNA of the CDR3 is TGTGCCAGCAGCGTCGGGACAGTGCCCGATACGCAGTATTTT. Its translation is CASSVGTVPDTQYF.

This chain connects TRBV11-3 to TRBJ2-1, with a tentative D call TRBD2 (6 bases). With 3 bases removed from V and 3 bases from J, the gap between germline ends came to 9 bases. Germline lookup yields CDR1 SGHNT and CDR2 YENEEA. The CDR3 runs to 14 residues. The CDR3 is CASSLPGGYNEQFF. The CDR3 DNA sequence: TGTGCCAGCAGCTTGCCCGGGGGCTACAATGAGCAGTTCTTC.

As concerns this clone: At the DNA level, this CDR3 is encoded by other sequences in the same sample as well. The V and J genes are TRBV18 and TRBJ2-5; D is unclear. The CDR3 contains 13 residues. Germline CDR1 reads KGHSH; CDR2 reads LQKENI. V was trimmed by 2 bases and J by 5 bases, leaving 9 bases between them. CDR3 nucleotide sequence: TGTGCCAGCTCACCAGGGGTCGGGGAGACCCAGTACTTC. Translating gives CASSPGVGETQYF.

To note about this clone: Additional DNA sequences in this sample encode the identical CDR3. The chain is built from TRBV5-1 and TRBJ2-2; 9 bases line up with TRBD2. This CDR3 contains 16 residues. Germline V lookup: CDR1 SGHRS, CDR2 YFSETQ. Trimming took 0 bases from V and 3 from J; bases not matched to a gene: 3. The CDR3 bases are TGCGCCAGCAGCTTGGCCGCGGGAGGGGACACCGGGGAGCTGTTTTTT. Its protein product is CASSLAAGGDTGELFF.

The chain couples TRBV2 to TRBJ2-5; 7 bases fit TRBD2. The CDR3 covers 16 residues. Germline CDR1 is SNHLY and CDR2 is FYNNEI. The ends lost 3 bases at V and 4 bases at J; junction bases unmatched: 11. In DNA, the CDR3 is TGTGCCAGCAGTGATGGGTGGGCGGGAGTACCAGAGACCCAGTACTTC. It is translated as CASSDGWAGVPETQYF. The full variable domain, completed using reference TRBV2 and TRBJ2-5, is EPEVTQTPSHQVTQMGQEVILRCVPISNHLYFYWYRQILGQKVEFLVSFYNNEISEKSEIFDDQFSVERPDGSNFTLKIRSTKLEDSAMYFCASSDGWAGVPETQYFGPGTRLLVL.

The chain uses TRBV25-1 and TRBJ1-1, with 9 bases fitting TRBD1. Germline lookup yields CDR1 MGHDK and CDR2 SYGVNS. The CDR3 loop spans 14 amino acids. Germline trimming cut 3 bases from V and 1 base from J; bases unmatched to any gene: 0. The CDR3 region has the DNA TGTGCCAGCAGTGAGGGACAGGGGAACACTGAAGCTTTCTTT. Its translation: CASSEGQGNTEAFF.

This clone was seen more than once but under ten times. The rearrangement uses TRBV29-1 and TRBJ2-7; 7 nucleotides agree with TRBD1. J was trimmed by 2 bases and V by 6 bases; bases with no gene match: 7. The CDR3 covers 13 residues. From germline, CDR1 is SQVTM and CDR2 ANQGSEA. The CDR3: CSVRGQDPYEQYF. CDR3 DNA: TGCAGCGTGCGCGGACAGGACCCCTACGAGCAGTACTTC.

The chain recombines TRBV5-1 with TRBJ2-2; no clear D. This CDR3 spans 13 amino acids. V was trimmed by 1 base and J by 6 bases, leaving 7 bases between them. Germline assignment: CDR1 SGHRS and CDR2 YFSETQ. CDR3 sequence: CASSLIISGELFF. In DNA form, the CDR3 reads TGCGCCAGCAGCTTGATTATTTCCGGGGAGCTGTTTTTT.

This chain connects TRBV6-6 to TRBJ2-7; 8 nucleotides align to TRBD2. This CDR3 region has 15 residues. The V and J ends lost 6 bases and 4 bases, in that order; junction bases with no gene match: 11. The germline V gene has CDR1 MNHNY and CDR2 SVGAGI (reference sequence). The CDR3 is CASSTQGREAYEQYF. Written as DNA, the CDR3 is TGTGCCAGCAGCACCCAGGGGCGGGAGGCATACGAGCAGTACTTC.

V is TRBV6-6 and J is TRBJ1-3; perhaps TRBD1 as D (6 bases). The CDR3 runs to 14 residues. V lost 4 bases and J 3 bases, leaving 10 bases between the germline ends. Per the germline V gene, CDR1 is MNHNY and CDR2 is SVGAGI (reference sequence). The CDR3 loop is CASSLDSRGNTIYF. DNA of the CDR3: TGTGCCAGCAGTTTGGACAGCCGTGGAAACACCATATATTTT.

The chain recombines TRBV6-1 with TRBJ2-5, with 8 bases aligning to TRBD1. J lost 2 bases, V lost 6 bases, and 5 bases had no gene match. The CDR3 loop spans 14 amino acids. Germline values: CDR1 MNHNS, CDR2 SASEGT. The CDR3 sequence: CASRPGQVQETQYF. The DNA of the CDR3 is TGTGCCAGCAGACCGGGACAGGTGCAAGAGACCCAGTACTTC.

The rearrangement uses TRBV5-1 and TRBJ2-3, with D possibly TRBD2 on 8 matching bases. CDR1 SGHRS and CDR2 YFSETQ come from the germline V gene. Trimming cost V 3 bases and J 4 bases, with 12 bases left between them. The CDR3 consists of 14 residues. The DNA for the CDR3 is TGCGCCAGCAGCTCGGGAGGGGGCGCAGATACGCAGTATTTT. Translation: CASSSGGGADTQYF.